What follows are 20 T cell receptor beta chains derived from one specimen sequenced in a study of blood T cell repertoires in COVID-19. Produced via immunoSEQ multiplex PCR; TCRdb's table is partial and in-frame only. The sample yields about 260,000 clones, about 87% seen once. The specimen was peripheral blood. All receptors come from a woman in her thirties or forties who had recovered from COVID-19.

The rearrangement joins TRBV5-1 to TRBJ2-2; a weak D match, TRBD2 (6 bases). Trimming took off 1 base at V and 0 bases at J, with 7 bases between the two ends. This CDR3 has 15 residues. Germline CDR1 SGHRS, CDR2 YFSETQ. This chain's CDR3 is CASSLWGANTGELFF. For the CDR3, the DNA is TGCGCCAGCAGCTTGTGGGGGGCGAACACCGGGGAGCTGTTTTTT.

J is TRBJ2-5 and V is TRBV19; D remains unclear. In germline, CDR1 is LNHDA, CDR2 SQIVND (reference sequence). The V and J ends lost 10 bases and 1 base respectively, with 10 bases between them. CDR3 length: 12 residues. The CDR3 loop is CAKRHSQETQYF. The CDR3, as DNA: TGTGCCAAGAGACACTCCCAAGAGACCCAGTACTTC.

The chain joins TRBV6-1 to TRBJ2-7; TRBD2 matches 7 bases. CDR1 is MNHNS, CDR2 SASEGT, per germline. Trimming took 3 bases from V and 1 from J; bases not matched to a gene: 0. The CDR3 has 13 residues. CDR3: CASSERESYEQYF. As DNA, the CDR3 is TGTGCCAGCAGTGAGCGGGAGTCCTACGAGCAGTACTTC.

This chain uses TRBV18 with TRBJ2-5; 9 bases agree with TRBD2. Trimming removed 1 base from V and 4 bases from J; junction bases left unmatched: 1. The germline CDR1 and CDR2 sequences are KGHSH and LQKENI. The CDR3 has 14 residues. CDR3 coding DNA: TGTGCCAGCTCACCACTAGCGGGGGTAGAGACCCAGTACTTC. Translated: CASSPLAGVETQYF.

This chain joins TRBV9 and TRBJ2-7, with 8 positions matching TRBD2. CDR3 length equals 16 residues. From germline, CDR1 is SGDLS and CDR2 YYNGEE. V gave up 1 base and J gave up 4 bases; unmatched junction bases: 10. The CDR3 DNA reads as TGTGCCAGCAGCGTACGAGCTAGCGGGTCGCGGTACGAGCAGTACTTC. Translated, it gives CASSVRASGSRYEQYF.

The chain couples TRBV24-1 to TRBJ1-3; no firm D call. V was shortened by 3 bases and J by 0 bases, with 8 bases between the two germline ends. The CDR3 consists of 15 residues. Germline values: CDR1 KGHDR, CDR2 SFDVKD. The CDR3 here is CATSDLFGSGNTIYF. The CDR3 bases are TGTGCCACCAGTGATCTCTTCGGCTCTGGAAACACCATATATTTT.

CDR3 DNA sequence: TGTGCCAGCAGCCACCGTGGACAGGGGTGGGATGGCTACACCTTC. Translating gives CASSHRGQGWDGYTF. This rearrangement joins TRBV7-2 to TRBJ1-2, with TRBD1 matching 9 bases. CDR3 length: 15 amino acids. After removal of 5 bases from V and 6 bases from J, the junction contained 10 bases not matched to a gene. Per germline, CDR1 SGHTA and CDR2 FQGNSA.

This clone was seen once. V is TRBV5-1 and J is TRBJ1-6, with 9 bases that match TRBD1. Germline V gene data show CDR1 as SGHRS and CDR2 as YFSETQ. V lost 0 bases and J lost 8; bases outside the gene matches: 9. The CDR3 spans 17 residues. The CDR3 loop reads CASSLEITGGRDSPLHF. The CDR3 DNA follows: TGCGCCAGCAGCTTGGAGATTACAGGGGGCCGGGATTCACCCCTCCACTTT.

In DNA, the CDR3 is TGTGCTAGTGGTTTGGGACAGGGGAGTCAGCCCCAGCATTTT. This translates into CASGLGQGSQPQHF. This rearrangement joins TRBV12-5 to TRBJ1-5, with TRBD1 matching 8 bases. The CDR3 is made up of 14 amino acids. V lost 1 base and J lost 6; bases outside the gene matches: 2. The germline V gene has CDR1 LGHNT and CDR2 FRNRAP.

The chain is built from TRBV5-1 and TRBJ2-5; possibly TRBD2 for D (6 bases). This CDR3 is built from 16 residues. The ends were cut back, 0 bases at V and 2 bases at J, with 14 bases in the middle. Germline assignment: CDR1 SGHRS and CDR2 YFSETQ. Here the CDR3 reads CASSLAGLATQETQYF. In DNA form, the CDR3 reads TGCGCCAGCAGCTTGGCCGGGCTAGCGACGCAAGAGACCCAGTACTTC.

J is TRBJ2-7 and V is TRBV5-1, with D possibly being TRBD2 (7 bases). With 4 bases removed from V and 1 base from J, the gap between germline ends came to 18 bases. Germline V CDR1 and CDR2: SGHRS, YFSETQ. This CDR3 spans 16 amino acids. The CDR3: CASSPLGGQVSYEQYF. The CDR3 DNA reads TGCGCCAGCAGCCCCCTGGGGGGGCAGGTATCCTACGAGCAGTACTTC.

This clone was counted between two and nine times. The chain couples TRBV5-1 to TRBJ1-2; D unresolved. Trimming pared 4 bases from V and 4 bases from J, leaving 11 bases between. CDR1 and CDR2 from the germline V gene are SGHRS and YFSETQ. The CDR3 length is 13 residues. The chain's CDR3 is CASSQADGYGYTF. Here the CDR3 DNA reads TGCGCCAGCAGCCAAGCGGACGGCTATGGCTACACCTTC.

The genes are TRBV11-3 and TRBJ2-5, with 9 bases matching TRBD2. Germline V gene data show CDR1 as SGHNT and CDR2 as YENEEA. The CDR3 has 13 residues. V lost 11 bases, J lost 4 bases, and 8 bases stayed unmatched. CDR3 in DNA: TGTGCCCTCAAAGCGGGGGGAGGAGAGACCCAGTACTTC. It encodes CALKAGGGETQYF. Full variable domain (rest looked up from reference TRBV11-3 and TRBJ2-5): EAGVVQSPRYKIIEKKQPVAFWCNPISGHNTLYWYLQNLGQGPELLIRYENEEAVDDSQLPKDRFSAERLKGVDSTLKIQPAELGDSAVYLCALKAGGGETQYFGPGTRLLVL.

The J gene is TRBJ1-4, the V gene TRBV28, with no clear D. V was trimmed by 2 bases and J by 4 bases, leaving 11 bases between them. Germline V gives CDR1 MDHEN, CDR2 SYDVKM. This CDR3 spans 15 amino acids. This chain's CDR3 is CASSLEGRINEKLFF. CDR3 sequence (DNA): TGTGCCAGCAGTTTAGAGGGCAGGATTAATGAAAAACTGTTTTTT.

This chain's CDR3 is CASSTRDRGKETQYF. In nucleotides, the CDR3 is TGTGCCAGCAGTACCCGTGACAGGGGCAAAGAGACCCAGTACTTC. The chain links TRBV27 to TRBJ2-5; 8 bases line up with TRBD1. Germline-derived CDR1 and CDR2 are MNHEY and SMNVEV (reference sequence). The CDR3 has 15 amino acids. After removal of 5 bases from V and 3 bases from J, the junction contained 8 bases not matched to a gene.

V gene TRBV27 combines with J gene TRBJ1-5; D not certain. Germline V gives CDR1 MNHEY, CDR2 SMNVEV (reference sequence). V was trimmed by 11 bases and J by 9 bases, leaving 14 bases between them. The CDR3 runs to 11 residues. The CDR3 here is CAAGSRGPQHF. The CDR3 region has the DNA TGTGCCGCCGGTAGTCGTGGGCCCCAGCATTTT.

The gene calls are TRBV4-3 and TRBJ2-3; 13 positions agree with TRBD2. Trimming at V came to 4 bases and at J to 0 bases, leaving 1 base not matched to a gene. The CDR3 runs to 16 residues. Germline CDR1 is LGHNA and CDR2 is YSLEER. For the CDR3, the DNA is TGCGCCAGCAGCCTGACTAGCGGGGGGAGCACAGATACGCAGTATTTT. This translates into CASSLTSGGSTDTQYF.

This sequence joins TRBV7-9 and TRBJ1-2, with D uncertain. This CDR3 comprises 16 residues. V shed 1 base and J shed 0 bases, with 12 bases lying between them. Per the germline V gene, CDR1 is SEHNR and CDR2 is FQNEAQ (reference sequence). The CDR3 nucleotides are TGTGCCAGCAGCTTAGATGGGCCCGTTACTAACTATGGCTACACCTTC. It translates to CASSLDGPVTNYGYTF.

The chain recombines TRBV7-8 with TRBJ1-2; D may be TRBD1 (5 bases). The CDR3 has 16 residues. V lost 1 base, J lost 1 base, and 13 bases lay in between. Germline V gene sequence: CDR1 SGHVS, CDR2 FQNEAQ. In DNA, the CDR3 is TGTGCCAGCAGCTTAGACCCGGGGGGATATAACTATGGCTACACCTTC. Its protein product is CASSLDPGGYNYGYTF.

This clone was seen more than once but under ten times. The chain recombines TRBV6-2 or TRBV6-3 with TRBJ1-1, with D possibly matching TRBD1 (5 bases). Germline assignment: CDR1 MNHEY and CDR2 SVGEGT. The CDR3 totals 13 residues. V was cut by 5 bases and J by 6 bases, with 13 bases left in between. The CDR3 sequence: CASSTPGIAEAFF. In nucleotides, the CDR3 is TGTGCCAGCAGTACGCCAGGGATCGCTGAAGCTTTCTTT.